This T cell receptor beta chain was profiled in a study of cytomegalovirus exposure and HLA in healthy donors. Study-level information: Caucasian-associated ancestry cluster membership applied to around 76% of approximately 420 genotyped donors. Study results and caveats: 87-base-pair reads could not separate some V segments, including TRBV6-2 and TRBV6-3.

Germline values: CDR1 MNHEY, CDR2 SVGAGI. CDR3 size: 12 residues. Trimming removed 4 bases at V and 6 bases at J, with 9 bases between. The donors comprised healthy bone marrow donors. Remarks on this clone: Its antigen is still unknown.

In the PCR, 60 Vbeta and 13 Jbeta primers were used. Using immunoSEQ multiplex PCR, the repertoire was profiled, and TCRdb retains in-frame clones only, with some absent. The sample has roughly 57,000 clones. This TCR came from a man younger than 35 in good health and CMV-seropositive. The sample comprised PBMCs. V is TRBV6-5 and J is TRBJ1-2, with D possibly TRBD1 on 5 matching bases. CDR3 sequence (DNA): TGTGCCAGCAGTTTGGGGGGGGATGGCTACACCTTC. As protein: CASSLGGDGYTF.